This T cell receptor beta chain emerged from a study of blood T cell repertoires in COVID-19. Data came from immunoSEQ multiplex PCR; TCRdb stores just in-frame clones and leaves some out. This sample carries 95,000 to 110,000 clones, 84% of them seen once, and the ten largest clones take around 4.2%. From germline, CDR1 is SNHLY and CDR2 FYNNEI. Unmatched junction bases numbered 24, after V lost 6 bases and J lost 8 bases. The length of the CDR3 is 20 residues. The specimen was peripheral blood. This TCR came from a human donor in a cohort sampled during active COVID-19. V and J are TRBV2 and TRBJ2-1; 11 bases are shared with TRBD2. This CDR3 reads CASSGPTAILTSGRGDEQFF. The CDR3 nucleotides are TGTGCCAGCAGCGGCCCCACTGCCATACTAACTAGCGGGAGAGGCGATGAGCAGTTCTTC.